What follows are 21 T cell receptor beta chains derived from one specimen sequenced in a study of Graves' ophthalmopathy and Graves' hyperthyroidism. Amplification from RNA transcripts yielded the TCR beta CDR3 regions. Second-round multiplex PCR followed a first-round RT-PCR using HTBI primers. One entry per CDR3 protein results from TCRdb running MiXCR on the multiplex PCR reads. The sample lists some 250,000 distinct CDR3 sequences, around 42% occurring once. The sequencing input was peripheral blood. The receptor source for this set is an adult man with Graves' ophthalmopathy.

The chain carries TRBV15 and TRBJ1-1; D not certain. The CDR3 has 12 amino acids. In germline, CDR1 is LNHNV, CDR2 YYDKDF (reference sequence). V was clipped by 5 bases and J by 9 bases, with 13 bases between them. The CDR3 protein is CATSPWVGQAFF. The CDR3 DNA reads TGTGCCACCAGCCCTTGGGTAGGCCAAGCTTTCTTT.

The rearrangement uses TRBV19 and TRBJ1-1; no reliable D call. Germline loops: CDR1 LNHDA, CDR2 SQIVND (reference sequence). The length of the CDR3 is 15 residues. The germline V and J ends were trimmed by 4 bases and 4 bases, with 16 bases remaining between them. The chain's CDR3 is CASSTLHGPLTEAFF. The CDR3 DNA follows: TGTGCCAGTAGTACCCTCCACGGGCCCCTCACTGAAGCTTTCTTT. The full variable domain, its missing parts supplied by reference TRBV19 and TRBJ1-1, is DGGITQSPKYLFRKEGQNVTLSCEQNLNHDAMYWYRQDPGQGLRLIYYSQIVNDFQKGDIAEGYSVSREKKESFPLTVTSAQKNPTAFYLCASSTLHGPLTEAFFGQGTRLTVV.

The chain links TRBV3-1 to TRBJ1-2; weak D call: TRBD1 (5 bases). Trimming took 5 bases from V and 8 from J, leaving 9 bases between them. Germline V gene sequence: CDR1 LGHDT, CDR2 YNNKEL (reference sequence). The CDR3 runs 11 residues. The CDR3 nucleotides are TGTGCCAGCAGCTCGTGGGGGGGCTACACCTTC. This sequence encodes CASSSWGGYTF.

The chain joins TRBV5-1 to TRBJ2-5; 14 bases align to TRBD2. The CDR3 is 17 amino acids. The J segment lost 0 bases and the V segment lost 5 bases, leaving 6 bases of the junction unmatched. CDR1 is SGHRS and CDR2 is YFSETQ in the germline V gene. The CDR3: CASRTSGGAGDQETQYF. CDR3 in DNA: TGCGCCAGCAGGACTAGCGGGGGGGCCGGGGACCAAGAGACCCAGTACTTC.

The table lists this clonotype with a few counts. CDR3: CASSQGADGYTF. In DNA form, the CDR3 reads TGTGCCAGCTCCCAGGGGGCAGACGGCTACACCTTC. V gene TRBV12-3 or TRBV12-4 combines with J gene TRBJ1-2; 8 bases match TRBD1. V was pared by 8 bases and J by 8 bases, with 7 bases of the junction left unmatched. The CDR3 covers 12 residues.

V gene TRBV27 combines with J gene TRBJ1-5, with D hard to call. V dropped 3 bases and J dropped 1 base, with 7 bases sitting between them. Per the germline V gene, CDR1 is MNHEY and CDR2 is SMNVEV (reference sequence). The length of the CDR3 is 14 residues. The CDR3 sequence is CASSFRASNQPQHF. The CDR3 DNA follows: TGTGCCAGCAGTTTTCGGGCGAGCAATCAGCCCCAGCATTTT.

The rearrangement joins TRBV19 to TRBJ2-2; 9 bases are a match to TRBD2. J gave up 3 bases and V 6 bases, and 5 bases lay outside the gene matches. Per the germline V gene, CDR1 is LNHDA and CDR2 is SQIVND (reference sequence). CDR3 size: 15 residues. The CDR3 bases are TGTGCCAGTAGCAGAAGCGGGGGGCACACCGGGGAGCTGTTTTTT. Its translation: CASSRSGGHTGELFF.

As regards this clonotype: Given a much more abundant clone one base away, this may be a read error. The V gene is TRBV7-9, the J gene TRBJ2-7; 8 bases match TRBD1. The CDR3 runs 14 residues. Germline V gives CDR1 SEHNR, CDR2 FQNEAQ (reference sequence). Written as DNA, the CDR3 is TGTGCCCGCAGCTTAGGGGGACAGGCCTACGAGCAGTACTTC. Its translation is CARSLGGQAYEQYF.

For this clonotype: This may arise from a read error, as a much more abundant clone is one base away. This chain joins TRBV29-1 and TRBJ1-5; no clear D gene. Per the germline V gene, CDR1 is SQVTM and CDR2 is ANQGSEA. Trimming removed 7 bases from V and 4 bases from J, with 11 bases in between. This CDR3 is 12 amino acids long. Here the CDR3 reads CSAGWENQPQHF. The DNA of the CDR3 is TGCAGCGCTGGGTGGGAGAATCAGCCCCAGCATTTT.

The CDR3 loop is CASSYSVQGEKLFF. The CDR3, as DNA: TGTGCCAGCAGTTACTCGGTACAGGGTGAAAAACTGTTTTTT. The chain uses TRBV9 and TRBJ1-4, with TRBD1 as a possible D gene (6 bases). In germline, CDR1 is SGDLS, CDR2 YYNGEE. CDR3 length: 14 residues. V dropped 5 bases and J dropped 7 bases, with 15 bases sitting between them.

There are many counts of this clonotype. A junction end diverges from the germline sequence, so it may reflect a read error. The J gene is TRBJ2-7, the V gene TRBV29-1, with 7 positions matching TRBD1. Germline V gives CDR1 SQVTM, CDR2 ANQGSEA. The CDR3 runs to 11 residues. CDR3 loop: CSVNFGQEISF. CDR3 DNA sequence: TGCAGCGTTAACTTCGGACAGGAAATCTCTTTC.

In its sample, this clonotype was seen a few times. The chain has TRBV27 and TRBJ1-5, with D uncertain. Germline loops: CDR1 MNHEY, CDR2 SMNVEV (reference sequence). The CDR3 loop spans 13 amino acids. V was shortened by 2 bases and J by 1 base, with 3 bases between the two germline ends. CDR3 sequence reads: CASSLMSNQPQHF. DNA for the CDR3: TGTGCCAGCAGTTTAATGAGCAATCAGCCCCAGCATTTT.

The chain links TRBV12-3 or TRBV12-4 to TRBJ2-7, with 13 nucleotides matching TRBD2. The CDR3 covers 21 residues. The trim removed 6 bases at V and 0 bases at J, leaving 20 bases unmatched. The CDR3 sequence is CASSPVRVGLGLAGDSYEQYF. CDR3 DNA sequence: TGTGCCAGCAGCCCCGTGCGCGTGGGCCTCGGACTAGCGGGGGACTCCTACGAGCAGTACTTC.

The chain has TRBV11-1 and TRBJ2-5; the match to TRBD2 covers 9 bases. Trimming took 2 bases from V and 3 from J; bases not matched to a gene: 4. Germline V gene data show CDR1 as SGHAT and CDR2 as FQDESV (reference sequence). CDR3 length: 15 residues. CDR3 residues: CASSLISSGEETQYF. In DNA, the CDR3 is TGTGCCAGCAGCTTAATATCTAGCGGGGAAGAGACCCAGTACTTC.

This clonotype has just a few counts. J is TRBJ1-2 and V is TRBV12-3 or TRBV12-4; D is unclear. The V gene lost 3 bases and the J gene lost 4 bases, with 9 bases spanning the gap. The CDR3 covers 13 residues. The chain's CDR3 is CASSLRGAYGYTF. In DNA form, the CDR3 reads TGTGCCAGCAGTTTGCGGGGTGCCTATGGCTACACCTTC.

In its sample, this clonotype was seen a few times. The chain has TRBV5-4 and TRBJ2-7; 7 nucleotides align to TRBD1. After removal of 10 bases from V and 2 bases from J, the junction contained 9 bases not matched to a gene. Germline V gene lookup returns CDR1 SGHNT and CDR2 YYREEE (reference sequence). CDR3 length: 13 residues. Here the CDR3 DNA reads TGTGCCGTCTCCGGGACAGAGACCTACGAGCAGTACTTC. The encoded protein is CAVSGTETYEQYF.

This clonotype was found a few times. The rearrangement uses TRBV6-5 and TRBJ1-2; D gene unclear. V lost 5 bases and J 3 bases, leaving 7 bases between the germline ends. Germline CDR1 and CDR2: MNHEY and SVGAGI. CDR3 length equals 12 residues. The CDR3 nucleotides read TGTGCCAGCAGTGACGGAGACTATGGCTACACCTTC. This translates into CASSDGDYGYTF.

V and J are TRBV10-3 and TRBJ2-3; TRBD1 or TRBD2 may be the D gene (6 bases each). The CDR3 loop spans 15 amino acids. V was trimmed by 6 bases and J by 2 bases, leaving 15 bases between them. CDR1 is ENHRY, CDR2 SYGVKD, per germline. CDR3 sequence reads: CAIRAPGASTDTQYF. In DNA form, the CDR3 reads TGTGCCATCAGAGCCCCGGGGGCATCCACAGATACGCAGTATTTT.

The CDR3 sequence: CSAPHPRGDTQYF. DNA of the CDR3: TGCAGTGCCCCGCATCCCAGAGGGGATACGCAGTATTTT. The rearrangement uses TRBV20-1 and TRBJ2-3; D is perhaps TRBD2 (5 bases). The CDR3 is 13 residues long. Germline lookup yields CDR1 DFQATT and CDR2 SNEGSKA (reference sequence). Trimming pared 6 bases from V and 6 bases from J, leaving 16 bases between.

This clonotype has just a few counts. The CDR3 sequence is CASRLTGNQPQHF. CDR3 nucleotide sequence: TGTGCCAGCAGGCTGACAGGGAATCAGCCCCAGCATTTT. The chain links TRBV6-1 to TRBJ1-5, with 7 bases aligning to TRBD1. CDR3 length equals 13 residues. Germline loops: CDR1 MNHNS, CDR2 SASEGT. V gave up 6 bases and J gave up 4 bases; unmatched junction bases: 3.

Written as DNA, the CDR3 is TGTGCCAGCAGCGTAGGACAGGGTAGCACAGATACGCAGTATTTT. Protein: CASSVGQGSTDTQYF. The chain links TRBV9 to TRBJ2-3; 7 nucleotides line up with TRBD1. The CDR3 runs 15 residues. Germline V CDR1 and CDR2: SGDLS, YYNGEE. V was clipped by 0 bases and J by 0 bases; unmatched bases: 1.